Sequencing of this TCR beta chain was carried out in a study of cytomegalovirus exposure and HLA in healthy donors. General study findings and limits: Cytomegalovirus-associated TCR beta chains were listed, numbering 150 to 200. In a later analysis, HLA-associated beta chains showed higher expansion and lower generation probabilities than comparable chains.

Germline CDR1 SGHDN, CDR2 FVKESK. V was clipped by 6 bases and J by 0 bases; unmatched bases: 8. There are 16 residues in the CDR3. A few counts support this clone. Antigen unknown. The PCR contained 60 Vbeta and 13 Jbeta primers. The protocol was immunoSEQ multiplex PCR, while the TCRdb copy is restricted to in-frame clones and leaves out a portion. The sample shows roughly 180,000 clones, approximately 84% of them seen only once. This TCR derives from a man younger than 35 in good health and CMV-seronegative. The sequenced material came from PBMCs. This rearrangement joins TRBV14 to TRBJ1-3, with 7 bases lining up with TRBD1. Here the CDR3 DNA reads TGTGCCAGCAGTCCCATGGGACAGTTCTCTGGAAACACCATATATTTT. Amino acid sequence: CASSPMGQFSGNTIYF. Combining the CDR3 with reference TRBV14 and TRBJ1-3 gives the whole variable domain EAGVTQFPSHSVIEKGQTVTLRCDPISGHDNLYWYRRVMGKEIKFLLHFVKESKQDESGMPNNRFLAERTGGTYSTLKVQPAELEDSGVYFCASSPMGQFSGNTIYFGEGSWLTVV.